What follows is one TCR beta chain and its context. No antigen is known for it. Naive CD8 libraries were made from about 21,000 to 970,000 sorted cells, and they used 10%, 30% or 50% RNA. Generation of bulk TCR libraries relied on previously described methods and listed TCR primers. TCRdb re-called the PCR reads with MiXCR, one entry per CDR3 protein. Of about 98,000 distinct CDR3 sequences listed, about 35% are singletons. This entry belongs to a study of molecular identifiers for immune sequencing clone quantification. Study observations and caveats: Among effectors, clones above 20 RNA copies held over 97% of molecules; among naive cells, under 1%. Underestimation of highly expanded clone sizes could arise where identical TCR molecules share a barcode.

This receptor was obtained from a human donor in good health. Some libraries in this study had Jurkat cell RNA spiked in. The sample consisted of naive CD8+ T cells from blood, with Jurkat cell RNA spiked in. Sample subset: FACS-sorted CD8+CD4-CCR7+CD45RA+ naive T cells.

As DNA, the CDR3 is TGTGCCAGCAGCAGCGAGTTTCAAGCGGGAGGCACAGATACGCAGTATTTT. Its protein product is CASSSEFQAGGTDTQYF. The chain employs TRBV3-1 and TRBJ2-3; 8 bases are shared with TRBD2. The V and J ends lost 5 bases and 1 base, in that order; junction bases with no gene match: 11. Germline loops: CDR1 LGHDT, CDR2 YNNKEL (reference sequence). This CDR3 region has 17 residues.